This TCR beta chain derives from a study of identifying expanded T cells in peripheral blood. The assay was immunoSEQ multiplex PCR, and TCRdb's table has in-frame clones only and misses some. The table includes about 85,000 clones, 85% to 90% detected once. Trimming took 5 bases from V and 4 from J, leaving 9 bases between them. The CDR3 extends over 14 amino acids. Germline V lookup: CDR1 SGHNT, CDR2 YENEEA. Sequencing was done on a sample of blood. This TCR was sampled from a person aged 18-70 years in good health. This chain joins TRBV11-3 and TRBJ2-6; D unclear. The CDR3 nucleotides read TGTGCCAGCAGCCCGACGAGGGGGGCCAACGTCCTGACTTTC. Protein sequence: CASSPTRGANVLTF.